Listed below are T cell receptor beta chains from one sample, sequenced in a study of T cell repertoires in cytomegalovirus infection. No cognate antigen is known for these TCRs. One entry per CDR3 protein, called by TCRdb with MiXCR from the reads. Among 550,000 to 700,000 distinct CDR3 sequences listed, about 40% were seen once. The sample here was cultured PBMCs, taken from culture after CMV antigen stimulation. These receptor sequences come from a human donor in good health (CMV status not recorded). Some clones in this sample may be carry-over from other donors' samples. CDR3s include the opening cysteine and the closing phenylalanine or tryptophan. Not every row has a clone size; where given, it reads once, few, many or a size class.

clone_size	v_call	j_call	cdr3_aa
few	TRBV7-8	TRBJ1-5	CASSLFRRSEQPQHF
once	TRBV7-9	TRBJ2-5	CASSFPTGRETQYF
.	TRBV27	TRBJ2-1	CASSPHSGTEGQFF
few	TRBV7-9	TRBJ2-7	CASSLARYGVYEQYF
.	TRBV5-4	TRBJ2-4	CASSLRAGQNIQYF
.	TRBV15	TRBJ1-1	CATSRDPKLGWNTEAFF
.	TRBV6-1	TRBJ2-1	CASSEAGGWLQFF
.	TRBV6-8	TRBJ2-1	CGSSYGTGTSERFSSYNEQFF
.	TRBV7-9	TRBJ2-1	CASSSLGTGQFF
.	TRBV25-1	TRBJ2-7	CASQPLLSYEQYF
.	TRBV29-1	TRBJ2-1	CSVLTNEQFF
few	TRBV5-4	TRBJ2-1	CASSLLWTSDNEQFF
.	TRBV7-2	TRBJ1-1	CASSLEAENTEAFF
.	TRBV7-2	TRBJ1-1	CASSPDGGRTEAFF
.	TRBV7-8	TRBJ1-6	CASRGTGTYSPLHF
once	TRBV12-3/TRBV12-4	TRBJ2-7	CASSPTTGLYEQYF